This T cell receptor (beta chain) was sequenced in a study of cytomegalovirus exposure and HLA in healthy donors. For this clone: Its specificity is unknown.

60 Vbeta and 13 Jbeta primers were used in PCR. Generated by immunoSEQ multiplex PCR, the TCRdb table keeps only in-frame clones and is missing some. This sample contains over 100,000 clones. With V trimmed by 5 bases and J by 1 base, 2 bases remained unmatched. The CDR3 length is 15 residues. Germline V gene data show CDR1 as MNHEY and CDR2 as SMNVEV (reference sequence). Study-wide points: The authors assumed roughly uniform sequencing depth across donors for presence/absence analyses. The listing of 150 to 200 TCR beta chains classed them as cytomegalovirus-associated. What a later analysis reportedly showed was that an Asian-associated ancestry cluster had fewer N-insertions than the approximately 670-donor mean. A later analysis found TCR association rates differed by HLA locus, highest for DRB1 and lowest for HLA-C.

This sequence was found in a woman between 40 and 50 years old in good health and CMV-seropositive. The chain recombines TRBV27 with TRBJ2-2, with 9 bases identical to TRBD2. What was sequenced was PBMCs. CDR3 sequence reads: CASSISGGNTGELFF. Written as DNA, the CDR3 is TGTGCCAGCAGTATTAGCGGGGGGAACACCGGGGAGCTGTTTTTT.